This is a list of T cell receptor beta chains from one sample in a study of blood T cell repertoires in COVID-19. The protocol was immunoSEQ multiplex PCR, while the TCRdb copy is restricted to in-frame clones and leaves out a portion. The sample contains about 500,000 clones, 87% of which appear only once. The specimen sequenced was PBMCs or T cells enriched from blood (not recorded which). The receptors derive from a woman in her late teens or twenties who had recovered from COVID-19. Both conserved end residues are part of each CDR3. The order of the fields is D gene, J gene, V gene, clone size, CDR3 protein, CDR3 DNA. D genes are given only for firm matches. Size is stated for part of the rows, as once, few or many counts, or as a class when the clone is expanded.

>.|TRBJ1-5|TRBV29-1|.
CSVEGIRGPNQPQHF
TGCAGCGTTGAAGGTATAAGGGGTCCCAATCAGCCCCAGCATTTT
>TRBD2|TRBJ2-5|TRBV3-1/TRBV3-2|.
CASSLGTSGGGEQETQYF
TGTGCCAGCAGCCTGGGGACTAGCGGGGGAGGGGAACAAGAGACCCAGTACTTC
>.|TRBJ1-1|TRBV29-1|few
CSALTGEAFF
TGCAGCGCCCTGACGGGAGAAGCTTTCTTT
>TRBD1|TRBJ1-2|TRBV18|.
CASSPVAGGSYGYTF
TGTGCCAGCTCACCAGTAGCAGGGGGATCCTATGGCTACACCTTC
>.|TRBJ2-3|TRBV9|.
CASSERVLTDTQYF
TGTGCCAGCAGCGAGCGGGTCCTCACAGATACGCAGTATTTT
>TRBD1|TRBJ1-1|TRBV7-9|.
CASSFLRGTGGESGDEAFF
TGTGCCAGCAGCTTCCTTCGGGGAACAGGGGGCGAATCTGGGGATGAAGCTTTCTTT
>.|TRBJ1-6|TRBV30|.
CAWSEGDSPLHF
TGTGCCTGGTCGGAAGGGGATTCACCCCTCCACTTT
>TRBD1|TRBJ1-5|TRBV5-8|.
CASSPRQTGTEKYSNQPQHF
TGTGCCAGCAGCCCGCGTCAAACCGGGACAGAAAAGTATAGCAATCAGCCCCAGCATTTT
>.|TRBJ2-2|TRBV19|.
CASNLQGPYTGELFF
TGTGCGAGTAATCTGCAGGGGCCCTACACCGGGGAGCTGTTTTTT
>TRBD1|TRBJ1-2|TRBV5-1|.
CASRTIGQGAIYGYTF
TGCGCCAGCCGCACGATCGGACAGGGGGCTATCTATGGCTACACCTTC
>.|TRBJ1-2|TRBV2|.
CASRRGIEASGYTF
TGTGCCAGCAGAAGGGGGATAGAGGCTTCTGGCTACACCTTC
>.|TRBJ1-6|TRBV28|once
CASRTGEKNSPLHF
TGTGCCAGCCGAACGGGGGAGAAAAATTCACCCCTCCACTTT
>TRBD2|TRBJ2-5|TRBV27|.
CASSPTSGGLWETQYF
TGTGCCAGCAGTCCGACTAGCGGGGGGCTGTGGGAGACCCAGTACTTC
>.|TRBJ2-1|TRBV18|.
CASRVYNEQFF
TGTGCCAGCCGCGTATACAATGAGCAGTTCTTC
>.|TRBJ2-2|TRBV24-1|.
CATQTRTRGELFF
TGTGCCACCCAGACTAGAACAAGGGGGGAGCTGTTTTTT
>TRBD1|TRBJ2-1|TRBV11-2|.
CASFRTGPYNEQFF
TGTGCCAGCTTCAGGACAGGGCCCTACAATGAGCAGTTCTTC
>.|TRBJ2-1|TRBV5-1|once
CASSAYSYLNEQFF
TGCGCCAGCTCTGCATACAGCTACCTCAATGAGCAGTTCTTC
>TRBD1|TRBJ1-2|TRBV6-5|.
CASHIGDRTYYGYTF
TGTGCCAGCCACATAGGGGACAGGACGTACTATGGCTACACCTTC
>.|TRBJ2-2|TRBV3-1/TRBV3-2|once
CASSLTVRELFF
TGTGCCAGCAGCCTGACAGTCCGGGAGCTGTTTTTT
>.|TRBJ1-1|TRBV30|.
CAWSVTRASEAFF
TGTGCCTGGAGTGTAACCAGGGCGAGTGAAGCTTTCTTT
>.|TRBJ2-5|TRBV14|.
CASSQDSGGSRTQYF
TGTGCCAGCAGCCAAGATTCGGGGGGCTCACGGACCCAGTACTTC
>TRBD1|TRBJ1-5|TRBV7-9|.
CASSQGQGSNQPQHF
TGTGCCAGCAGCCAGGGACAGGGGAGCAATCAGCCCCAGCATTTT
>TRBD1|TRBJ2-7|TRBV27|.
CASSKLTPGQGTYEQYF
TGTGCCAGCAGTAAATTGACCCCGGGACAGGGTACATACGAGCAGTACTTC
>TRBD1|TRBJ2-5|TRBV5-4|.
CASSFNPYSRDRWETQYF
TGTGCCAGCAGCTTCAACCCCTATTCCCGGGACAGATGGGAGACCCAGTACTTC
>.|TRBJ2-3|TRBV12-5|.
CASGPSGEDTQYF
TGTGCTAGTGGCCCCTCCGGAGAAGATACGCAGTATTTT
>TRBD2|TRBJ2-3|TRBV9|.
CASATETASGVGDTQYF
TGTGCCAGCGCTACCGAAACGGCTAGCGGGGTGGGAGATACGCAGTATTTT
>TRBD2|TRBJ2-3|TRBV13|.
CASSPGLAGASTDTQYF
TGTGCCAGCAGCCCGGGACTAGCGGGGGCGTCCACAGATACGCAGTATTTT